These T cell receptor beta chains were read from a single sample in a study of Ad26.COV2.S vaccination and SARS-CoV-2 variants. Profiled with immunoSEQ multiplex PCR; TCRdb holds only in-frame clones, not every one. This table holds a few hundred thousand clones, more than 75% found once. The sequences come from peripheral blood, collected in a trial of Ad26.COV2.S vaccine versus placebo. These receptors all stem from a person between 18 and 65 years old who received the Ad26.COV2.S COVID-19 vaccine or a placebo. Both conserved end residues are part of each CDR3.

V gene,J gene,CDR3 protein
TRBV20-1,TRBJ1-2,CSASETGGRDGYTF
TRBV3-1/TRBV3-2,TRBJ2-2,CASSQRQGRSTGELFF
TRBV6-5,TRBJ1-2,CASRAIYGYTF
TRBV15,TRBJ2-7,CATSRGQGNEQYF
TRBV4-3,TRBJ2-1,CASSRLAGEANEQFF
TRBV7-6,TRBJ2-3,CASMVGGGAGDTQYF
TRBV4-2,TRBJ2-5,CASSQVGQPLQETQYF
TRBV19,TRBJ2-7,CASSMVGDGEQYF
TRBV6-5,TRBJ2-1,CASSSALGGRGDEQFF
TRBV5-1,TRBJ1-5,CASSLDGGNQPQHF
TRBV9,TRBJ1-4,CASSDAAGTATNEKLFF
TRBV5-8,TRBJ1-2,CASSLVIGSGANYGYTF
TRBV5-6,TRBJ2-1,CASSWGAGALITNEQFF
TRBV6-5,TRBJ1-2,CASSLLWQGDGYTF
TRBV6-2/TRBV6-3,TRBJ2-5,CASSYSSARRETQYF
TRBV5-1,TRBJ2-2,CASSPITTETGELFF
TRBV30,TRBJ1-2,CAWTLGNYGYTF
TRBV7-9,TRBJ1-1,CASSLQQGNTEAFF
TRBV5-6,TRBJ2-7,CASSLAGQLYEQYF
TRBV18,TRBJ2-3,CASSPPNGGRTDTQYF
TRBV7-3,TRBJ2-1,CASSLILTRPYNEQFF
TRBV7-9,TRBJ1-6,CASSPPGTTKFTLHF
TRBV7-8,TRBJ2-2,CASSLFDARLGSGELFF
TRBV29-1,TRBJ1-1,CSVIGGTVNTEAFF
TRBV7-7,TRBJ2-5,CASSLNLASGLTQETQYF
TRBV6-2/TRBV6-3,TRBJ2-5,CASSYSERTQYF
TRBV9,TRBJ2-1,CASSVDVANEQFF
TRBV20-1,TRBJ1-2,CSASGNYGYTF
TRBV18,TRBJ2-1,CASSPGLDGEQFF
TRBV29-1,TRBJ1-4,CSVELDGTKKLFF
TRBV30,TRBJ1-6,CACRQGGNSPLHF